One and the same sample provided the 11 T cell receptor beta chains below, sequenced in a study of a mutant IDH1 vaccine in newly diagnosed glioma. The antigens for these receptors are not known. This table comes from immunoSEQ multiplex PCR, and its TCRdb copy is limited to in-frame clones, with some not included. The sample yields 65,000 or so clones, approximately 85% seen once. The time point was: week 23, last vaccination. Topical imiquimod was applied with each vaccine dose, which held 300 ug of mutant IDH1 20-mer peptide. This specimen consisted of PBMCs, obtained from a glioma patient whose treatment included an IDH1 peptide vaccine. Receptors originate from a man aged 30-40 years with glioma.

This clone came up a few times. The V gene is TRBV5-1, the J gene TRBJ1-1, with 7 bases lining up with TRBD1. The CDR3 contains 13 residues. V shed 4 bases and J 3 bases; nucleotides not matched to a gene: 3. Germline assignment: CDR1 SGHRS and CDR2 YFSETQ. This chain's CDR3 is CASSLGQDTEAFF. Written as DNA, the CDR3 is TGCGCCAGCAGCCTAGGACAGGACACTGAAGCTTTCTTT.

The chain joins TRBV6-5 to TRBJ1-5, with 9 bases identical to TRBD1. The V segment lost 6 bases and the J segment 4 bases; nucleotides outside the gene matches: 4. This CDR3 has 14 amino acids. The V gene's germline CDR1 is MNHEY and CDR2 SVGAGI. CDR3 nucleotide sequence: TGTGCCAGCAGGGACAGGGGCCATAATCAGCCCCAGCATTTT. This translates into CASRDRGHNQPQHF.

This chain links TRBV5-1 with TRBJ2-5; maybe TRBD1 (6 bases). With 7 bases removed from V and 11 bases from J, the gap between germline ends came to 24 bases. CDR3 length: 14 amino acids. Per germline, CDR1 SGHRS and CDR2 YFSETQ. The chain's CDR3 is CASESPDSSREQYF. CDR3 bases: TGCGCCAGCGAATCTCCGGACAGTTCGAGGGAGCAGTACTTC.

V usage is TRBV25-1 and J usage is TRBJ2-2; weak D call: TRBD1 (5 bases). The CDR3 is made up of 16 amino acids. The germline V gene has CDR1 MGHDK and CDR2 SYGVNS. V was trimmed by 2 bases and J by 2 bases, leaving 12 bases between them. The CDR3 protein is CASSEGPRVNTGELFF. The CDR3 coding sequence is TGTGCCAGCAGTGAAGGTCCCAGGGTTAACACCGGGGAGCTGTTTTTT.

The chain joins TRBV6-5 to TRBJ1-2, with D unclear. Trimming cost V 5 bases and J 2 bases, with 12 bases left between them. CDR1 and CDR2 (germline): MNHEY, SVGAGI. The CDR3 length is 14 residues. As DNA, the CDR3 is TGTGCCAGCAGTCGATACAGCGGAAACTATGGCTACACCTTC. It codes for CASSRYSGNYGYTF.

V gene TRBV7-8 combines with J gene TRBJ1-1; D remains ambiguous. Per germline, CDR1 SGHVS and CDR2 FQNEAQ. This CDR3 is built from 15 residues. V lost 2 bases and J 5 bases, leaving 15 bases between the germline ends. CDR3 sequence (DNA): TGTGCCAGCAGCTTATGGAACTCTCCAAGTACTGAAGCTTTCTTT. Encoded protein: CASSLWNSPSTEAFF.

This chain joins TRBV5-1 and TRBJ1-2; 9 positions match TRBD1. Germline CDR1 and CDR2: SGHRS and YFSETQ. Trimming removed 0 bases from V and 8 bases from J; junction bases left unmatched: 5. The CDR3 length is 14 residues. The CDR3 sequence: CASSLGDRARGYTF. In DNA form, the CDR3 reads TGCGCCAGCAGCTTGGGGGACAGGGCAAGAGGCTACACCTTC. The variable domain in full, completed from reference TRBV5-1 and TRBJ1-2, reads KAGVTQTPRYLIKTRGQQVTLSCSPISGHRSVSWYQQTPGQGLQFLFEYFSETQRNKGNFPGRFSGRQFSNSRSEMNVSTLELGDSALYLCASSLGDRARGYTFGSGTRLTVV.

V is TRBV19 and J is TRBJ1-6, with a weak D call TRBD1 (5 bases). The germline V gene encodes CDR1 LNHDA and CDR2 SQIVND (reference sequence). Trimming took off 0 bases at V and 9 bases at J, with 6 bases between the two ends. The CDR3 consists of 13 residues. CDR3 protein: CASSIDGGSPLHF. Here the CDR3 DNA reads TGTGCCAGTAGTATAGATGGGGGTTCACCCCTCCACTTT.

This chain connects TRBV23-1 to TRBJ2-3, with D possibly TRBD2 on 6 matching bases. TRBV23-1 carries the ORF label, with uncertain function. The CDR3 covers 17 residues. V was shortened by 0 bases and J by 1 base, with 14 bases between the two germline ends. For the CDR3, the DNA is TGCGCCAGCAGTCAATCCATGCCGGGGGTCGGCACAGATACGCAGTATTTT. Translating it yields CASSQSMPGVGTDTQYF.

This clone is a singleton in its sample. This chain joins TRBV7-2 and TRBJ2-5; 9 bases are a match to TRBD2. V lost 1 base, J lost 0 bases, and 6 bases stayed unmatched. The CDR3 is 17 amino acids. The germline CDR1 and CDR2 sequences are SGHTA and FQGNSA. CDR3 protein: CASSLGGGGANQETQYF. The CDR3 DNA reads TGTGCCAGCAGCTTAGGTGGCGGGGGGGCGAACCAAGAGACCCAGTACTTC.

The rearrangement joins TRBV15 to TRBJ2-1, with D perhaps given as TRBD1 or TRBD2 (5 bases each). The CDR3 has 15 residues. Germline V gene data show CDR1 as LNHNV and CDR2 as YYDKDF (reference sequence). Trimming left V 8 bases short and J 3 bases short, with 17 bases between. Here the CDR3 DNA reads TGTGCCACCGCTGAAGCTTGGGGGAGCTACAATGAGCAGTTCTTC. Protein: CATAEAWGSYNEQFF.